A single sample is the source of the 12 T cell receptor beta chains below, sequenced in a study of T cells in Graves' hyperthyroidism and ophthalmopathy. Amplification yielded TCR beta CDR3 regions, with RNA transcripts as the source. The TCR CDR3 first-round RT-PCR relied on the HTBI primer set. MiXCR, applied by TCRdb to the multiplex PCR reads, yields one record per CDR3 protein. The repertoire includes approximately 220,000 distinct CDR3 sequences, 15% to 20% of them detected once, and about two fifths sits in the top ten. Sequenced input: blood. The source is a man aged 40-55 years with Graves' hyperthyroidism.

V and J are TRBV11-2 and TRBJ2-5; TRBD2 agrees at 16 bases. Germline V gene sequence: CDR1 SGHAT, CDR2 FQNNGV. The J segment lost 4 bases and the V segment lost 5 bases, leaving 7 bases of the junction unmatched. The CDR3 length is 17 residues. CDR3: CASSPPGLAGGIETQYF. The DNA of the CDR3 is TGTGCCAGCAGCCCTCCGGGACTAGCGGGAGGGATAGAGACCCAGTACTTC.

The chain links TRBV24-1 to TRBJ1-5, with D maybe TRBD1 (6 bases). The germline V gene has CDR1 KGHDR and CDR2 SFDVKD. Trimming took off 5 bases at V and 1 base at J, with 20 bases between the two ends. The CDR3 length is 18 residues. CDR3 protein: CATSGTYRVLGSNQPQHF. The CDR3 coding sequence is TGTGCCACCAGTGGCACTTACAGGGTATTAGGGAGCAATCAGCCCCAGCATTTT.

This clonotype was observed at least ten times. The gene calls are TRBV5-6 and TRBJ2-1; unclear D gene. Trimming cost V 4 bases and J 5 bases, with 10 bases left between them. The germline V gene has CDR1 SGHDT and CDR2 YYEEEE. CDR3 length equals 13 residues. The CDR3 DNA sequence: TGTGCCAGCAGCCGAATAAGCAACAATGAGCAGTTCTTC. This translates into CASSRISNNEQFF.

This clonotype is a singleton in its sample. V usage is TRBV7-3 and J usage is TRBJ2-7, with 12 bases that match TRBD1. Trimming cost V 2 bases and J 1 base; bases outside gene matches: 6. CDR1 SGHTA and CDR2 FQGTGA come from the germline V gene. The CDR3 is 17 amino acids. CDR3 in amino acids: CASSLAGQGARSYEQYF. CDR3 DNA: TGTGCCAGCAGCTTAGCGGGACAGGGGGCGCGTTCCTACGAGCAGTACTTC.

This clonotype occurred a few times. This chain's CDR3 is CSADSPGGQYSNQPQHF. The DNA for the CDR3 is TGCAGTGCCGATTCCCCCGGGGGCCAATATAGCAATCAGCCCCAGCATTTT. The V and J genes are TRBV20-1 and TRBJ1-5; a weak D match, TRBD1 (6 bases). Per germline, CDR1 DFQATT and CDR2 SNEGSKA (reference sequence). The ends were cut back, 6 bases at V and 0 bases at J, with 21 bases in the middle. The CDR3 is 17 amino acids.

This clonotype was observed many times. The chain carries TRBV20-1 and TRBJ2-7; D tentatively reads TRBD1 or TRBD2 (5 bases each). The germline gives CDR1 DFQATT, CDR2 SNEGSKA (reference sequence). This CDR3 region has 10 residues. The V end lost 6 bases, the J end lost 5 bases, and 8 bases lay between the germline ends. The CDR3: CSAGTDEQYF. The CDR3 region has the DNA TGCAGTGCAGGGACGGACGAGCAGTACTTC.

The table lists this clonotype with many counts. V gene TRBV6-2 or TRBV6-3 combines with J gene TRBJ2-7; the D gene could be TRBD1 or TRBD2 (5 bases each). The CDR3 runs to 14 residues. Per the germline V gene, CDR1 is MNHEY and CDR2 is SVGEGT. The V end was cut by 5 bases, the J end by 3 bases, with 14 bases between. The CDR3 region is CASSPPGPSYEQYF. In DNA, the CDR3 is TGTGCCAGCAGTCCGCCGGGACCGAGCTACGAGCAGTACTTC.

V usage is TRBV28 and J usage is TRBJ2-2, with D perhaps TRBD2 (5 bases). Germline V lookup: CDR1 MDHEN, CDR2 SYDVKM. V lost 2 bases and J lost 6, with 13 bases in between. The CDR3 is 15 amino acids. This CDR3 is CASSLERVLAGELFF. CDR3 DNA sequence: TGTGCCAGCAGTTTAGAGAGGGTGTTAGCCGGGGAGCTGTTTTTT. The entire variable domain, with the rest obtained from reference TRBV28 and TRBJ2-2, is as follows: DVKVTQSSRYLVKRTGEKVFLECVQDMDHENMFWYRQDPGLGLRLIYFSYDVKMKEKGDIPEGYSVSREKKERFSLILESASTNQTSMYLCASSLERVLAGELFFGEGSRLTVL.

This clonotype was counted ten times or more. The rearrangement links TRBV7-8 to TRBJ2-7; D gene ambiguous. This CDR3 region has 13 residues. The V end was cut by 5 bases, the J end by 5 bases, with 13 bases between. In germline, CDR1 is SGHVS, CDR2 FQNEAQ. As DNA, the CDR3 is TGTGCCAGCAGCCCCCTCCGATGGGACGAGCAGTACTTC. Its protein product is CASSPLRWDEQYF.

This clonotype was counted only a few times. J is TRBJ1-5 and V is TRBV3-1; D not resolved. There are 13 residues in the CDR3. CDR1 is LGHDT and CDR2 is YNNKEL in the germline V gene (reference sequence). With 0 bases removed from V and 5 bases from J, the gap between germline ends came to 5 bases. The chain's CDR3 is CASSQDVYQPQHF. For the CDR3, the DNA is TGTGCCAGCAGCCAAGATGTATATCAGCCCCAGCATTTT.

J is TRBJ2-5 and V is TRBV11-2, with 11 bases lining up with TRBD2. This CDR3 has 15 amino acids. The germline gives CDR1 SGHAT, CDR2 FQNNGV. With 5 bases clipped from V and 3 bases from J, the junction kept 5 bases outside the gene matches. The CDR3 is CASSAALAGEETQYF. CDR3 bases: TGTGCCAGCAGCGCGGCACTAGCGGGGGAAGAGACCCAGTACTTC. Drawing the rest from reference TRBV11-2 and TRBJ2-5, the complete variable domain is EAGVAQSPRYKIIEKRQSVAFWCNPISGHATLYWYQQILGQGPKLLIQFQNNGVVDDSQLPKDRFSAERLKGVDSTLKIQPAKLEDSAVYLCASSAALAGEETQYFGPGTRLLVL.

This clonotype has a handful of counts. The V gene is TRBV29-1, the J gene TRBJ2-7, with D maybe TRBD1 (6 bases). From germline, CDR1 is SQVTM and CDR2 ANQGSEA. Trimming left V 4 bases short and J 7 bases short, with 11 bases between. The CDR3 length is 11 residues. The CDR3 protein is CSVVRTDEQYF. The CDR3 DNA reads TGCAGCGTTGTCCGGACAGATGAGCAGTACTTC.